This T cell receptor (beta chain) was captured in a study of shared clonotypes between healthy human individuals (TCRdb year 2020). About the full investigation: The cohort included a few men and two women between 18 and 49 years of age. Different laboratories and diverse techniques were used to prepare libraries and sequence TCR repertoires, to increase sequencing depth and limit assay-specific biases. The study deeply sequenced blood TCR repertoires of several healthy adults to estimate repertoire size and the extent of clonotype sharing between individuals. For each donor, CD4 naive and CD4 memory were each given three plates, CD8 naive was given two plates, and CD8 memory was given one plate. Each donor's leukapheresis produced roughly between roughly 0.9 and 8.9 billion PBMCs. Summary of the overall study and its limitations: Incomplete sequencing was indicated by rarefaction of sorted-subset datasets, despite the large sequencing depth. Estimated clonotype richness was generally larger for naive than for memory subsets. Pairwise subsampling led to the expectation that sequencing depth would affect the degree of clonotype sharing among donors. Sampling was restricted to blood, and TCR repertoires in tissue are likely to differ from TCR repertoires in blood. Higher generation probabilities were observed for clonotypes shared by all four sorted-subset donors than for non-shared clonotypes. The genetic and exposure-history diversity represented was limited by the small number of donors. When a few donors were compared, the shared fraction of clonotypes was about 5.2% for naive CD4, around 3.6% for naive CD8, 2% to 2.5% for memory CD4, and about 0.36% for memory CD8.

A distance of 10 bases separates the germline ends of V and J, which lose 0 bases and 13 bases respectively. The cysteine opens and the phenylalanine closes a CDR3 of 13 amino acids. This entry keeps only the CDR3 DNA: 39 bases, framed from base 1. CDR1 is given as MNHEY and CDR2 as SVGAGI, both from the germline V gene. Using the deep immunoSEQ assay, multiplex PCR amplified TCR CDR3 regions from genomic DNA. Extracted genomic DNA from each cell subset was spread evenly across all wells of several immunoSEQ 96-well plates, with each plate serving as a replicate. For sorted subsets, 200 to 250 ng genomic DNA, equal to 30,000 or so T cell genomes, was loaded into each replicate PCR. Purified libraries were quantified with a Qubit 3.0 fluorometer, sized on a Bioanalyzer 2100, and re-quantified with the KAPA Library Quantification kit. Every immunoSEQ 96-well plate was sequenced on a separate single-read 150-cycle Illumina NextSeq 550 flow cell. Processing in the source paper ran as follows. Because only junctional sequences without quality scores were contained in the immunoSEQ output, filtering matching that applied to full-length reads could not be performed. Sequences were annotated with PyIR, a Python wrapper for IgBLAST v1.9, and V/J genes and CDR3 were assigned using IMGT germline references. Reads with weak V/J assignments (E-value above 1e-6), missing CDR3, stop codons, out-of-frame junctions, or ambiguous translated residues were removed. A V3J clonotype was defined by an identical inferred V gene, J gene, and CDR3 amino acid sequence. To compute the percentage overlap between repertoires, the number of shared unique clonotypes was divided by the size of the smaller repertoire. RTK rarefaction, the Chao1 estimator, and Recon v2.1 estimates of unobserved clonotypes were used to assess repertoire richness. Generation probabilities for all TCRbeta clonotypes obtained by the gDNA method from a handful of donors were computed using OLGA. Not all clones reach the TCRdb copy of this immuneACCESS table, which keeps in-frame sequences only. Checked studies attribute under half of the gap to unresolved V genes and leave the rest unexplained. V, J and clone size are taken as reported in that table, and D and trimming were inferred from the DNA itself. The sample yields about 2 million clones; about 95% were counted once. 0.9% to 1.4% of the sample lies in the top ten.

Of note for this clone: Its antigen target is currently unknown. It has no much larger one-base neighbor in the sample; base qualities were not kept. This same CDR3 is encoded by further DNA sequences in the sample.

CD8 naive samples were obtained by positive selection for CCR7 among CD45RO-negative cells, yielding a CD45RA+CCR7+ population from which TemRA cells were excluded. Donors were healthy HIV-negative adults with no recently reported acute infections or vaccinations. All donors were Caucasian adults living in Nashville, Tennessee, USA. Blood was collected by leukapheresis, and PBMCs were isolated by Ficoll-Histopaque density gradient centrifugation and then cryopreserved in liquid nitrogen vapor phase. Analytical flow cytometry was used to check the purity and quantity of each magnetically sorted T cell population. Genomic DNA was isolated from each sorted fraction and quantified by UV absorbance on a Nanodrop 2000c.

Rearrangement joined TRBV6-5 to TRBJ1-6; the D region possibly corresponds to TRBD1 (5 bases align). Material: naive CD8+ T cells sorted from blood. The label giving this sample's cell subset or site can be read as: CD45RA+CCR7+. This clonotype was sampled from a man younger than 35 in good health. The DNA is as follows: TGTGCCAGCAGTTACTCGGGGACCTCTCCCCTCCACTTT. Translated, it gives CASSYSGTSPLHF.